The sequence of this T cell receptor (beta chain) was determined in a study of blood T cell repertoires in COVID-19. This CDR3 has 13 amino acids. The germline V gene has CDR1 SNHLY and CDR2 FYNNEI. Trimming stripped 6 bases from V and 8 bases from J, with 16 bases between. In Seattle, patients joined the study during active infection and were tracked longitudinally. Assay used: immunoSEQ multiplex PCR; TCRdb lists only in-frame clones, some missing. The top ten hold roughly 4.2% of the sample, which has about 96,000 clones, about 90% seen once. The sample was peripheral blood. This receptor was obtained from a human donor with COVID-19, enrolled during active disease. The donor label of this sample is uncertain. V and J are TRBV2 and TRBJ1-2; D call uncertain. This chain's CDR3 is CASRGGIAGGYTF. The DNA of the CDR3 is TGTGCCAGCAGGGGAGGGATTGCAGGAGGCTACACCTTC.